Listed below are T cell receptor beta chains from one sample, sequenced in a study of T cell responses to AZD1222 COVID-19 vaccine. Here immunoSEQ multiplex PCR was the method, and the copy in TCRdb shows in-frame clones only, minus some. The table has 95,000 to 150,000 clones, about 90% seen once; the top ten hold 11% to 15%. The source was peripheral blood, collected on day 0 of AZD1222 vaccination. The receptors shown here come from an adult in good health. The CDR3 runs from the conserved cysteine through the conserved F or W. Rows give clone size only sometimes, using once, few, many, or a class for an expanded clone.

v_call,clone_size,cdr3_length,cdr3_aa
TRBV2,.,16,CASREGRGPQGYGYTF
TRBV29-1,.,12,CSVGDGDYGYTF
TRBV5-5,.,15,CASSLSGVHQETQYF
TRBV19,.,13,CASSRGGQETQYF
TRBV15,.,16,CATSREGGSGANVLTF
TRBV4-3,.,16,CASSQDRASSTDTQYF
TRBV12-5,many,15,CASAPVNFPGSPLHF
TRBV5-1,once,15,CASRSTSGSNNEQFF
TRBV11-3,.,12,CASSPPGGNQFF
TRBV19,.,13,CASRPATGETQYF
TRBV10-1,.,16,CASSESTRGGGDTQYF
TRBV27,.,13,CASRLTSTETQYF
TRBV6-2/TRBV6-3,.,11,CASSYQGKQYF
TRBV3-1/TRBV3-2,.,13,CASSLAYNSPLHF